This TCR beta chain was captured in a study of OX40 agonist ivuxolimab in advanced cancers. Data came from immunoSEQ multiplex PCR; TCRdb stores just in-frame clones and leaves some out. Found here are some 27,000 clones, 90% of them singletons; the top ten hold approximately 24%. Trimming took off 2 bases at V and 4 bases at J, with 24 bases between the two ends. The germline V gene has CDR1 MNHEY and CDR2 SMNVEV (reference sequence). The CDR3 covers 18 residues. Sampled blood was obtained at baseline, cycle 4 day 1, and cycle 7 day 1. The J gene is TRBJ2-7, the V gene TRBV27, with D perhaps assigned TRBD1 or TRBD2 (6 bases each). Sequences were derived from CD4+ or CD8+ T cells sorted from blood, sampled in a trial of the OX40 agonist ivuxolimab. This clonotype was obtained from an adult with an advanced solid tumor such as melanoma, head and neck, liver or kidney cancer. In nucleotides, the CDR3 is TGTGCCAGCAGTTTAAGGGGGGAACCTTCCCTGCAGACTTACGAGCAGTACTTC. Translation: CASSLRGEPSLQTYEQYF.